This TCR beta chain was sequenced for a study of human T cells and chemical hapten exposure. The CDR3 runs 14 residues. The V end was cut by 1 base, the J end by 5 bases, with 11 bases between. Germline CDR1 and CDR2: LGHNT and FRNRAP. MiXCR, applied by TCRdb to the RACE reads, yields one record per CDR3 protein. The profile shows 95,000 to 150,000 distinct CDR3 sequences, roughly an eighth of them singletons. This clonotype was detected only a few times. Sample time point: patch test 1, 2 weeks after DPC sensitization. The treatment here: therapeutic diphenylcyclopropenone sensitization with weekly scalp DPC.

The receptor comes from a man between 18 and 35 years old with alopecia areata. Some clones in this sample may be carry-over from other donors' samples. The V gene is TRBV12-5, the J gene TRBJ1-1; D is perhaps TRBD1 (5 bases). Specimen: whole blood, collected in connection with sensitization to the hapten diphenylcyclopropenone (DPC). The CDR3 reads CASGLDRGTTEAFF. The CDR3 DNA reads TGTGCTAGTGGTTTGGATCGGGGGACTACTGAAGCTTTCTTT.